This T cell receptor beta chain came from a study of T cells in Graves' hyperthyroidism and ophthalmopathy. There are a few counts of this clonotype. Germline trimming cut 3 bases from V and 9 bases from J; bases unmatched to any gene: 5. This CDR3 contains 14 residues. The germline gives CDR1 SEHNR, CDR2 FQNEAQ (reference sequence). The investigators amplified TCR beta CDR3 regions from RNA transcripts. TCR CDR3 underwent first-round RT-PCR with the HTBI primer set. One entry per CDR3 protein, called by TCRdb with MiXCR from the multiplex PCR reads. The sample contains 250,000 to 400,000 distinct CDR3 sequences, roughly 15% of which appear only once.

The genes are TRBV7-9 and TRBJ1-6, with 7 bases that match TRBD1. This receptor was obtained from a woman aged 35 to 49 with Graves' ophthalmopathy. The specimen was blood. The DNA of the CDR3 is TGTGCCAGCAGCTTTCCAGGGGGTGCTTCACCCCTCCACTTT. It specifies CASSFPGGASPLHF.